The T cell receptor (beta chain) under discussion was sequenced for a study of blood T cell repertoires in COVID-19. Study details: Sources were T cells, B-cell-depleted T cells, or PBMCs; the material itself was cDNA or gDNA.

CDR3 length equals 14 residues. The germline V gene has CDR1 SQVTM and CDR2 ANQGSEA. V was pared by 2 bases and J by 6 bases, with 14 bases between. Per the original methods: The authors estimated nucleated cell counts from reference gene primer amplification. Sequencing was performed with immunoSEQ multiplex PCR; in TCRdb, only in-frame clones are kept and a portion is missing. V and J calls and clone size are those listed in that table; D and trimming were worked out from the DNA. The sample lists about 150,000 clones, 80% to 90% occurring once. The sample comprised peripheral blood. This receptor was identified in a man aged 60 to 69 with active or convalescent COVID-19. This chain connects TRBV29-1 to TRBJ2-1; perhaps TRBD1 as D (6 bases). CDR3 loop: CSVESLQGVNEQFF. The DNA of the CDR3 is TGCAGCGTTGAAAGTTTACAGGGAGTCAATGAGCAGTTCTTC.